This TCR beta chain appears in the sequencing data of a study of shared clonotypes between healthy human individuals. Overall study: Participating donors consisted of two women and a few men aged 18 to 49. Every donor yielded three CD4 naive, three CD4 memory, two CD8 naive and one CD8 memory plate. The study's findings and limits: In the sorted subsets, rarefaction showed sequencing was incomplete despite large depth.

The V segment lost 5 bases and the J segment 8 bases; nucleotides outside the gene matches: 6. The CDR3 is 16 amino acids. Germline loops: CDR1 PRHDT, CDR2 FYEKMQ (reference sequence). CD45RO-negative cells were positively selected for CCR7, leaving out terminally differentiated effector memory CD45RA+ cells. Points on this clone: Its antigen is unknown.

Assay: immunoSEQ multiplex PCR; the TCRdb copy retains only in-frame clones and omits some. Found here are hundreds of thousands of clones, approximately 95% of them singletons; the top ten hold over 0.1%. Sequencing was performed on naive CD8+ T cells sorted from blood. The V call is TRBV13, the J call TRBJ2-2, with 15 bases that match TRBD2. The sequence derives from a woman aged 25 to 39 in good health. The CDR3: CASSRGGLAGGGELFF. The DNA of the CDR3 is TGTGCCAGCAGCCGAGGGGGACTAGCGGGAGGTGGGGAGCTGTTTTTT.